The entry that follows covers one TCR beta chain sequence. An amount of RNA that ranged from roughly 0.45 to 1 ug was reverse transcribed with random hexamers. MiXCR was run by TCRdb on the immunoSEQ multiplex PCR reads, yielding one entry per CDR3 protein. The sample has approximately 120,000 distinct CDR3 sequences, around nine tenths seen once. Germline loops: CDR1 SGHAT, CDR2 FQNNGV. This CDR3 is 13 amino acids long. V was clipped by 0 bases and J by 3 bases, with 6 bases between them. The source of the sample is a study of CD8 T cells in Susac syndrome. This TCR was recovered from a human donor with multiple sclerosis. The sequencing input was CD8+ T cells from PBMCs. This chain joins TRBV11-2 and TRBJ2-7, with a weak D call TRBD2 (5 bases). CDR3 residues: CASSLDGDYEQYF. CDR3 DNA sequence: TGTGCCAGCAGCTTAGACGGGGACTACGAGCAGTACTTC.